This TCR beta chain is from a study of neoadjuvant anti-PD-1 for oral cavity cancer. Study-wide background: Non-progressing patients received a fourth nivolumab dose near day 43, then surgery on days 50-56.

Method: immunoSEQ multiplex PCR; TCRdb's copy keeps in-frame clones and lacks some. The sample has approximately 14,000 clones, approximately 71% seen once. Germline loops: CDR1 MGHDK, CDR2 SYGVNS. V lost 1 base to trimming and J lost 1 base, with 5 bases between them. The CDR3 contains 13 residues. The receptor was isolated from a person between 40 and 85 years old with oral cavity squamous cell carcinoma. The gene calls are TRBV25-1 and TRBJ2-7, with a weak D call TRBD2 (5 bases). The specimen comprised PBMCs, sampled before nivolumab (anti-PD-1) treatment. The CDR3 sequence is CASSESGSYEQYF. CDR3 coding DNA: TGTGCCAGCAGTGAATCGGGATCCTACGAGCAGTACTTC.